Presented here are 25 T cell receptor beta chains from one specimen sequenced in a study of CD8 T cells in Susac syndrome. Random-hexamer reverse transcription was applied to roughly 0.5 to 1 ug RNA. TCRdb fed the immunoSEQ multiplex PCR reads into MiXCR, producing one record per CDR3 protein. Here the sample spans about 140,000 distinct CDR3 sequences, roughly 96% being singletons. Input material: CD4+ T cells from PBMCs. These receptor sequences come from a human donor with multiple sclerosis.

This chain connects TRBV12-3 or TRBV12-4 to TRBJ1-2; 12 bases match TRBD1. V lost 5 bases and J lost 7; bases outside the gene matches: 14. CDR3 length equals 17 residues. The CDR3 region is CASSLSSGTGGRGGYTF. CDR3 coding DNA: TGTGCCAGCAGTCTCTCAAGCGGGACAGGGGGCAGAGGTGGCTACACCTTC.

This chain joins TRBV27 and TRBJ2-7; tentatively, D is TRBD2 (7 bases). Germline loops: CDR1 MNHEY, CDR2 SMNVEV (reference sequence). The ends were cut back, 3 bases at V and 1 base at J, with 22 bases in the middle. The CDR3 runs 18 residues. CDR3 DNA sequence: TGTGCCAGCAGTTTCAGGGGCTGGCGGGAGAAAGGGTCCTACGAGCAGTACTTC. Its protein product is CASSFRGWREKGSYEQYF.

The V and J genes are TRBV7-2 and TRBJ1-3; D perhaps matches TRBD1 (5 bases). This CDR3 spans 14 amino acids. The germline V gene encodes CDR1 SGHTA and CDR2 FQGNSA. V lost 3 bases, J lost 2 bases, and 8 bases lay in between. CDR3 in amino acids: CASSFPGTGNTIYF. DNA for the CDR3: TGTGCCAGCAGCTTTCCAGGGACTGGAAACACCATATATTTT.

V and J are TRBV12-3 or TRBV12-4 and TRBJ1-1, with D perhaps matching TRBD1 (5 bases). The CDR3 extends over 12 amino acids. Trimming stripped 6 bases from V and 8 bases from J, with 13 bases between. The CDR3 protein is CASSPLRGEAFF. CDR3 in DNA: TGTGCCAGCAGCCCGCTGAGGGGAGAAGCTTTCTTT.

The J gene is TRBJ2-7, the V gene TRBV12-3 or TRBV12-4; D call uncertain. Between the trimmed V and J ends, which lost 5 bases and 0 bases, there was a span of 20 bases. There are 17 residues in the CDR3. The CDR3 sequence: CASSPLSWTQSSYEQYF. The DNA for the CDR3 is TGTGCCAGCAGTCCCCTGAGTTGGACCCAGAGCTCCTACGAGCAGTACTTC.

The CDR3, as DNA: TGTGCCAGTAGTAAACAGGGTCTTGACTACACCTTC. Its translation: CASSKQGLDYTF. The chain uses TRBV19 and TRBJ1-2; possible D gene TRBD1, 6 bases. CDR3 size: 12 residues. V shed 4 bases and J shed 10 bases, with 13 bases lying between them. The germline V gene encodes CDR1 LNHDA and CDR2 SQIVND (reference sequence).

V and J are TRBV7-3 and TRBJ2-5; no clear D. CDR1 and CDR2 (germline): SGHTA, FQGTGA. Trimming took 2 bases from V and 5 from J, leaving 9 bases between them. The CDR3 has 13 residues. In DNA form, the CDR3 reads TGTGCCAGCAGCTTATCCGTTTGGGAGACCCAGTACTTC. Translating gives CASSLSVWETQYF.

The V gene is TRBV9, the J gene TRBJ1-1; D gene uncertain. The CDR3 is made up of 16 amino acids. The V gene's germline CDR1 is SGDLS and CDR2 YYNGEE. Trimming cost V 0 bases and J 1 base, with 13 bases left between them. Here the CDR3 reads CASSVEGYRTNTEAFF. The CDR3 nucleotides read TGTGCCAGCAGCGTAGAGGGCTATCGAACGAACACTGAAGCTTTCTTT.

This clonotype was recorded a few times. This chain links TRBV4-3 with TRBJ2-3; D unclear. The CDR3 has 17 amino acids. Per the germline V gene, CDR1 is LGHNA and CDR2 is YSLEER. Trimming shortened V by 1 base and J by 0 bases, and 14 bases separated the two germline ends. The CDR3 nucleotides are TGCGCCAGCAGCCAAGCCCCCCCCGGTTCTAGCACAGATACGCAGTATTTT. Translating gives CASSQAPPGSSTDTQYF.

This chain links TRBV28 with TRBJ1-6; D unresolved. The CDR3 is 12 residues long. CDR1 is MDHEN and CDR2 is SYDVKM in the germline V gene. V was cut by 1 base and J by 10 bases, with 5 bases left in between. CDR3 bases: TGTGCCAGCAGTTTATACGAGTCACCCCTCCACTTT. Amino acid sequence: CASSLYESPLHF.

The V gene is TRBV7-2, the J gene TRBJ2-6; D possibly uses TRBD1 or TRBD2 (6 bases each). CDR3 size: 16 residues. Between the trimmed V and J ends, which lost 5 bases and 2 bases, there was a span of 13 bases. Germline values: CDR1 SGHTA, CDR2 FQGNSA. The CDR3 loop is CASSAYGGAGANVLTF. The CDR3 DNA follows: TGTGCCAGCAGCGCCTACGGGGGCGCTGGGGCCAACGTCCTGACTTTC. Complete variable domain (other parts from reference TRBV7-2 and TRBJ2-6): GAGVSQSPSNKVTEKGKDVELRCDPISGHTALYWYRQSLGQGLEFLIYFQGNSAPDKSGLPSDRFSAERTGGSVSTLTIQRTQQEDSAVYLCASSAYGGAGANVLTFGAGSRLTVL.

The V gene is TRBV11-2, the J gene TRBJ1-3, with a possible D match to TRBD1 (5 bases). CDR1 and CDR2 from the germline V gene are SGHAT and FQNNGV. V lost 5 bases, J lost 0 bases, and 17 bases lay in between. This CDR3 is 17 amino acids long. The CDR3 sequence: CASSLRGGQASGNTIYF. Here the CDR3 DNA reads TGTGCCAGCAGCCTACGGGGCGGCCAGGCCTCTGGAAACACCATATATTTT.

This chain joins TRBV6-6 and TRBJ2-3; no clear D gene. V was pared by 0 bases and J by 6 bases, with 10 bases between. Germline V CDR1 and CDR2: MNHNY, SVGAGI (reference sequence). The CDR3 loop spans 14 amino acids. Here the CDR3 DNA reads TGTGCCAGCAGTTACTCGGGGATTCCTGATACGCAGTATTTT. As protein: CASSYSGIPDTQYF.

The CDR3 nucleotides are TGTGCCAGCAGTCGAGGGATTTATGATTCACCCCTCCACTTT. Encoded protein: CASSRGIYDSPLHF. The chain is built from TRBV6-5 and TRBJ1-6; D is ambiguous. CDR3 length: 14 amino acids. CDR1 MNHEY and CDR2 SVGAGI come from the germline V gene. The V end was cut by 5 bases, the J end by 8 bases, with 13 bases between.

The chain links TRBV9 to TRBJ2-7, with 7 bases aligning to TRBD1. There are 12 residues in the CDR3. Germline V CDR1 and CDR2: SGDLS, YYNGEE. V gave up 4 bases and J gave up 5 bases; unmatched junction bases: 3. Here the CDR3 DNA reads TGTGCCAGCAGCTTCACAGGGGACGAGCAGTACTTC. Its translation: CASSFTGDEQYF.

This clonotype was counted a single time. CDR3 in amino acids: CASSLPQGVFQETQYF. The DNA of the CDR3 is TGTGCCAGCAGTCTCCCCCAGGGGGTTTTTCAAGAGACCCAGTACTTC. The chain joins TRBV7-6 to TRBJ2-5, with 7 bases that match TRBD1. Germline V gene data show CDR1 as SGHVS and CDR2 as FNYEAQ. The CDR3 covers 16 residues. Trimming at V came to 6 bases and at J to 2 bases, leaving 12 bases not matched to a gene.

A few counts support this clonotype. The chain uses TRBV7-8 and TRBJ2-7; D unclear. Germline V gene data show CDR1 as SGHVS and CDR2 as FQNEAQ. V dropped 3 bases and J dropped 3 bases, with 9 bases sitting between them. CDR3 length: 13 residues. The CDR3 is CASSFRGNYEQYF. As DNA, the CDR3 is TGTGCCAGCAGCTTCAGAGGCAACTACGAGCAGTACTTC.

CDR3 sequence (DNA): TGTGCCAGCAGTTTGACAGGAGTCGCCATCTACGAGCAGTACTTC. It encodes CASSLTGVAIYEQYF. The chain carries TRBV7-2 and TRBJ2-7; a possible D gene is TRBD1 (6 bases). The CDR3 spans 15 residues. With 6 bases removed from V and 3 bases from J, the gap between germline ends came to 18 bases. CDR1 is SGHTA, CDR2 FQGNSA, per germline.

The chain joins TRBV5-6 to TRBJ2-7, with TRBD2 matching 10 bases. J gave up 1 base and V 1 base, and 20 bases lay outside the gene matches. The CDR3 is made up of 21 amino acids. CDR1 SGHDT and CDR2 YYEEEE come from the germline V gene. In nucleotides, the CDR3 is TGTGCCAGCAGCTTGTGGGGGCCGGGACGGCCGGGACTAGCGCGTTCCTACGAGCAGTACTTC. It codes for CASSLWGPGRPGLARSYEQYF.

The J gene is TRBJ1-1, the V gene TRBV9; D possibly corresponds to TRBD1 (6 bases). The CDR3 has 13 amino acids. Germline lookup yields CDR1 SGDLS and CDR2 YYNGEE. The V end was cut by 6 bases, the J end by 1 base, with 10 bases between. This chain's CDR3 is CASTRGANTEAFF. The CDR3 DNA reads TGTGCCAGCACCCGGGGGGCGAACACTGAAGCTTTCTTT.

The chain employs TRBV20-1 and TRBJ2-1; D is unclear. The CDR3 is 11 amino acids. The germline CDR1 and CDR2 sequences are DFQATT and SNEGSKA (reference sequence). In DNA, the CDR3 is TGCAGGGCGCAGCGATTTCAAGAGCAGTTCTTC. It specifies CRAQRFQEQFF.

The rearrangement uses TRBV29-1 and TRBJ1-1, with TRBD1 identical over 11 bases. Losses at the gene ends were 5 bases for V and 5 bases for J; bases not matched to a gene: 4. Germline V gene data show CDR1 as SQVTM and CDR2 as ANQGSEA. CDR3 length equals 13 residues. The chain's CDR3 is CSVHGTGGTEAFF. The CDR3 DNA reads as TGCAGCGTTCACGGGACAGGGGGAACTGAAGCTTTCTTT.

The V call is TRBV7-3, the J call TRBJ2-3; D is unclear. The CDR3 runs to 16 residues. V lost 2 bases, J lost 4 bases, and 16 bases lay in between. The germline CDR1 and CDR2 sequences are SGHTA and FQGTGA. In DNA, the CDR3 is TGTGCCAGCAGCTTACTTGGCGTTGGGGTGGCAGATACGCAGTATTTT. The encoded protein is CASSLLGVGVADTQYF.

This chain links TRBV14 with TRBJ2-3; either TRBD1 or TRBD2 may fit D (5 bases each). Trimming pared 0 bases from V and 12 bases from J, leaving 16 bases between. Germline lookup yields CDR1 SGHDN and CDR2 FVKESK. The CDR3 sequence is 14 residues long. As DNA, the CDR3 is TGTGCCAGCAGCCAAGAAACCTGGGGGAGTTCCCAGTATTTT. It is translated as CASSQETWGSSQYF. Filled out from reference TRBV14 and TRBJ2-3, the complete variable domain reads EAGVTQFPSHSVIEKGQTVTLRCDPISGHDNLYWYRRVMGKEIKFLLHFVKESKQDESGMPNNRFLAERTGGTYSTLKVQPAELEDSGVYFCASSQETWGSSQYFGPGTRLTVL.

For this clonotype: The junction shows a germline mismatch at one end, possibly a read error. The chain employs TRBV14 and TRBJ1-1; the D gene is possibly TRBD1 (5 bases). The germline CDR1 and CDR2 sequences are SGHDN and FVKESK. The CDR3 is made up of 20 amino acids. The CDR3 protein is CASSQGWGGRAPRMNTEAFF. In DNA, the CDR3 is TGCGCCAGCAGCCAAGGGTGGGGGGGACGCGCCCCTAGAATGAACACTGAAGCTTTCTTT.